One and the same sample provided the 24 T cell receptor beta chains below, sequenced in a study of T cell responses to AZD1222 COVID-19 vaccine. This table comes from immunoSEQ multiplex PCR, and its TCRdb copy is limited to in-frame clones, with some not included. Among tens of thousands of clones, about nine tenths were seen once, and the ten largest hold over 20%. The source material was peripheral blood, sampled on day 0 of AZD1222 vaccination. The receptor source for this set is an adult in good health.

The rearrangement joins TRBV7-3 to TRBJ2-3; D gene unclear. There are 14 residues in the CDR3. CDR1 is SGHTA and CDR2 is FQGTGA in the germline V gene. V was trimmed by 2 bases and J by 2 bases, leaving 8 bases between them. CDR3 region: CASSLSGPTDTQYF. The CDR3 nucleotides are TGTGCCAGCAGCTTATCGGGTCCCACAGATACGCAGTATTTT.

CDR3: CASSLNIGGNTEAFF. The CDR3 region has the DNA TGTGCCAGCAGCTTAAATATAGGGGGGAACACTGAAGCTTTCTTT. The chain employs TRBV7-3 and TRBJ1-1, with D possibly being TRBD1 (6 bases). The germline V and J ends were trimmed by 1 base and 1 base, with 10 bases remaining between them. The CDR3 is 15 amino acids. CDR1 SGHTA and CDR2 FQGTGA come from the germline V gene.

This rearrangement joins TRBV30 to TRBJ2-2, with D possibly being TRBD1 (5 bases). From germline, CDR1 is GTSNPN and CDR2 SVGIG (reference sequence). The CDR3 spans 14 residues. V was trimmed by 1 base and J by 3 bases, leaving 9 bases between them. CDR3 in amino acids: CAWSEGDYTGELFF. The CDR3 DNA is TGTGCCTGGAGTGAAGGGGATTACACCGGGGAGCTGTTTTTT.

The chain joins TRBV28 to TRBJ1-4; weak D call: TRBD1 (6 bases). CDR3 length: 16 amino acids. V lost 5 bases and J lost 10, with 23 bases in between. The germline CDR1 and CDR2 sequences are MDHEN and SYDVKM. The CDR3 sequence: CASSPPPDRSGGKLFF. The CDR3 DNA reads TGTGCCAGCAGTCCCCCCCCCGACAGGTCCGGGGGAAAACTGTTTTTT. Looking up the rest from reference TRBV28 and TRBJ1-4 gives the full variable domain: DVKVTQSSRYLVKRTGEKVFLECVQDMDHENMFWYRQDPGLGLRLIYFSYDVKMKEKGDIPEGYSVSREKKERFSLILESASTNQTSMYLCASSPPPDRSGGKLFFGSGTQLSVL.

The chain recombines TRBV12-3 or TRBV12-4 with TRBJ1-1, with D perhaps TRBD1 (5 bases). This CDR3 comprises 13 residues. The V end was cut by 5 bases, the J end by 4 bases, with 11 bases between. CDR3 residues: CASSPQGSTEAFF. The CDR3 nucleotides read TGTGCCAGCAGTCCTCAGGGAAGCACTGAAGCTTTCTTT.

This chain joins TRBV27 and TRBJ2-5, with 7 bases identical to TRBD1. CDR1 is MNHEY and CDR2 is SMNVEV in the germline V gene (reference sequence). J lost 5 bases, V lost 5 bases, and 5 bases had no gene match. The CDR3 is 13 amino acids. Here the CDR3 reads CASSMGQFETQYF. CDR3 nucleotide sequence: TGTGCCAGCAGTATGGGACAGTTCGAGACCCAGTACTTC.

V usage is TRBV5-1 and J usage is TRBJ2-7; TRBD1 matches at 9 bases. Germline V gene sequence: CDR1 SGHRS, CDR2 YFSETQ. V lost 4 bases, J lost 2 bases, and 4 bases stayed unmatched. The length of the CDR3 is 14 residues. CDR3 protein: CASSPGQGPYEQYF. CDR3 bases: TGCGCCAGCAGCCCTGGACAGGGGCCCTACGAGCAGTACTTC.

This sequence joins TRBV19 and TRBJ2-2; D is perhaps TRBD1 (6 bases). Trimming stripped 5 bases from V and 3 bases from J, with 13 bases between. The CDR3 totals 15 residues. Germline CDR1 and CDR2: LNHDA and SQIVND (reference sequence). Written as DNA, the CDR3 is TGTGCCAGTAGTGCCCGGGACATCTACACCGGGGAGCTGTTTTTT. It is translated as CASSARDIYTGELFF.

The CDR3 sequence is CASSIGQGDGYTF. The DNA of the CDR3 is TGTGCCAGTAGTATAGGACAGGGTGATGGCTACACCTTC. The chain combines TRBV19 with TRBJ1-2; 7 bases match TRBD1. This CDR3 has 13 residues. Looked up from germline, CDR1 is LNHDA and CDR2 is SQIVND (reference sequence). Germline trimming cut 1 base from V and 6 bases from J; bases unmatched to any gene: 2.

This sequence joins TRBV19 and TRBJ1-1; TRBD1 might be the D (5 bases). CDR1 is LNHDA and CDR2 is SQIVND in the germline V gene (reference sequence). Between the trimmed V and J ends, which lost 7 bases and 10 bases, there was a span of 31 bases. The CDR3 is 17 residues long. The CDR3 region is CASTRTGRRGPMGTAFF. The CDR3 DNA sequence: TGTGCCAGTACCCGAACGGGGAGAAGGGGCCCTATGGGAACAGCTTTCTTT. Full variable domain (remainder filled in from reference TRBV19 and TRBJ1-1): DGGITQSPKYLFRKEGQNVTLSCEQNLNHDAMYWYRQDPGQGLRLIYYSQIVNDFQKGDIAEGYSVSREKKESFPLTVTSAQKNPTAFYLCASTRTGRRGPMGTAFFGQGTRLTVV.

The CDR3 DNA is TGTGCCAGCAGCTTCCCCGGGATCAATGAGCAGTTCTTC. Protein product: CASSFPGINEQFF. The chain employs TRBV7-2 and TRBJ2-1, with a possible D match to TRBD2 (5 bases). The CDR3 runs to 13 residues. The V end was cut by 3 bases, the J end by 6 bases, with 9 bases between. The V gene's germline CDR1 is SGHTA and CDR2 FQGNSA.

The CDR3 sequence is CASVPRTGSNTEAFF. The CDR3 bases are TGTGCCAGCGTCCCAAGGACAGGATCGAACACTGAAGCTTTCTTT. The chain has TRBV7-6 and TRBJ1-1; 7 bases match TRBD1. The CDR3 sequence is 15 residues long. The V segment lost 8 bases and the J segment 1 base; nucleotides outside the gene matches: 10. The V gene's germline CDR1 is SGHVS and CDR2 FNYEAQ.

This chain connects TRBV10-2 to TRBJ2-5; D uncertain. The CDR3 sequence is 12 residues long. Germline V lookup: CDR1 WSHSY, CDR2 SAAADI. Trimming took 4 bases from V and 5 from J, leaving 8 bases between them. For the CDR3, the DNA is TGCGCCAGCAGTGGGTCAGAGGAGACCCAGTACTTC. This translates into CASSGSEETQYF.

V and J are TRBV9 and TRBJ2-3; TRBD2 agrees at 12 bases. The CDR3 has 18 residues. V shed 3 bases and J 0 bases; nucleotides not matched to a gene: 8. In germline, CDR1 is SGDLS, CDR2 YYNGEE. The CDR3 here is CASSDRGGTSGSTDTQYF. The DNA for the CDR3 is TGTGCCAGCAGCGACCGAGGTGGGACTAGCGGGAGCACAGATACGCAGTATTTT.

The chain joins TRBV27 to TRBJ1-1; 8 bases match TRBD1. CDR1 is MNHEY, CDR2 SMNVEV, per germline (reference sequence). With V trimmed by 5 bases and J by 1 base, 6 bases remained unmatched. The CDR3 is made up of 15 amino acids. The CDR3 loop reads CASSADQGANTEAFF. DNA of the CDR3: TGTGCCAGCAGTGCTGATCAGGGGGCGAACACTGAAGCTTTCTTT.

This clone showed up just once. This chain uses TRBV9 with TRBJ1-2; 7 bases align to TRBD1. V trimming: 4 bases; J trimming: 0 bases; junction bases outside the gene matches: 6. In germline, CDR1 is SGDLS, CDR2 YYNGEE. The CDR3 sequence is 15 residues long. The CDR3, as DNA: TGTGCCAGCAGCATAACCGGGACAGCTAACTATGGCTACACCTTC. This codes for CASSITGTANYGYTF.

The chain combines TRBV6-1 with TRBJ2-7; perhaps D is TRBD1 or TRBD2 (6 bases each). Germline values: CDR1 MNHNS, CDR2 SASEGT. V was pared by 7 bases and J by 7 bases, with 14 bases between. The CDR3 has 12 residues. CDR3 protein: CASKGGRGEQYF. DNA for the CDR3: TGTGCCAGCAAGGGGGGAAGGGGAGAGCAGTACTTC.

This clone appeared a single time. The V call is TRBV12-3 or TRBV12-4, the J call TRBJ1-1; D is undetermined. This CDR3 is 12 amino acids long. V dropped 3 bases and J dropped 3 bases, with 5 bases sitting between them. CDR3 region: CASSFSHTEAFF. The CDR3 DNA reads as TGTGCCAGCAGTTTTTCCCACACTGAAGCTTTCTTT.

The chain couples TRBV28 to TRBJ1-5; D is unresolved. V lost 3 bases, J lost 7 bases, and 10 bases lay in between. The germline gives CDR1 MDHEN, CDR2 SYDVKM. The CDR3 contains 13 residues. DNA of the CDR3: TGTGCCAGCAGTTTCACGAGCTGGCAGCCCCAGCATTTT. Translating gives CASSFTSWQPQHF.

The rearrangement uses TRBV12-3 or TRBV12-4 and TRBJ1-1; D ambiguous. Trimming cost V 6 bases and J 1 base, with 9 bases left between them. The CDR3 runs 13 residues. The CDR3 DNA sequence: TGTGCCAGCAGCCTCAACGGGAACACTGAAGCTTTCTTT. This encodes CASSLNGNTEAFF.

This chain connects TRBV3-1 (or the pseudogene TRBV3-2) to TRBJ2-7, with TRBD2 matching 10 bases. The CDR3 totals 14 residues. The V gene's germline CDR1 is LGHDT and CDR2 YNNKEL (reference sequence). V trimming: 4 bases; J trimming: 2 bases; junction bases outside the gene matches: 2. The CDR3 loop reads CASSPSGGPYEQYF. CDR3 sequence (DNA): TGTGCCAGCAGCCCTAGCGGGGGACCCTACGAGCAGTACTTC.

This sequence joins TRBV18 and TRBJ2-1; perhaps TRBD1 as D (5 bases). The ends were cut back, 3 bases at V and 3 bases at J, with 12 bases in the middle. The CDR3 length is 15 residues. Looked up from germline, CDR1 is KGHSH and CDR2 is LQKENI. CDR3 loop: CASSPAQGYYNEQFF. In DNA form, the CDR3 reads TGTGCCAGCTCACCTGCCCAGGGATACTACAATGAGCAGTTCTTC.

The chain uses TRBV14 and TRBJ2-2; the match to TRBD1 covers 10 bases. V lost 4 bases to trimming and J lost 1 base; unmatched junction nucleotides: 3. The CDR3 runs to 16 residues. CDR1 is SGHDN, CDR2 FVKESK, per germline. The DNA for the CDR3 is TGTGCCAGCAGCCCCCGGGACAGGGGGAACACCGGGGAGCTGTTTTTT. Its translation is CASSPRDRGNTGELFF.

This sequence joins TRBV19 and TRBJ1-5; TRBD1 matches at 7 bases. CDR3 length equals 14 residues. The trim removed 6 bases at V and 3 bases at J, leaving 5 bases unmatched. Germline V CDR1 and CDR2: LNHDA, SQIVND (reference sequence). The CDR3 nucleotides are TGTGCCAGTAGGCACACAGGGGACAATCAGCCCCAGCATTTT. This translates into CASRHTGDNQPQHF.